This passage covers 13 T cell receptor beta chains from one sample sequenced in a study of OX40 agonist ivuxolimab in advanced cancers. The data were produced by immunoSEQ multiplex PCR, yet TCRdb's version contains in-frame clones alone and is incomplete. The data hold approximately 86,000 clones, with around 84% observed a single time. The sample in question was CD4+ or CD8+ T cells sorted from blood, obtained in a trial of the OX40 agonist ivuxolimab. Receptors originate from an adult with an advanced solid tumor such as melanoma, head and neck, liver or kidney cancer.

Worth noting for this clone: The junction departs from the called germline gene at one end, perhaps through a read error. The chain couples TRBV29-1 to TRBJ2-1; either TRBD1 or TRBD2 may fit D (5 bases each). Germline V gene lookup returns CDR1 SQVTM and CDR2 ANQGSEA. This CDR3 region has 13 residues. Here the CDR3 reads CSVVRGSNNEQFF. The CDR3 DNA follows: TGCAGCGTTGTGAGGGGCTCCAACAATGAGCAGTTCTTC.

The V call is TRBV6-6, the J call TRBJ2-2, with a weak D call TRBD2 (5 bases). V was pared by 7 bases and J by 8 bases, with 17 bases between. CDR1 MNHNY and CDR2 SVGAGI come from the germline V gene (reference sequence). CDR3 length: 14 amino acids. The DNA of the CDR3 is TGTGCCAGCAATCCCTCCGGGATGGAGGGGGAGCTGTTTTTT. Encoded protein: CASNPSGMEGELFF.

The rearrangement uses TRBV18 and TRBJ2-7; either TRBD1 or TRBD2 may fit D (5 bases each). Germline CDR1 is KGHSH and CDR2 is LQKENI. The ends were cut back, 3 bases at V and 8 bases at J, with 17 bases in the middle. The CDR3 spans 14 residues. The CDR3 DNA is TGTGCCAGCTCACCGGGAGACAGCTCCTTGCAGCAGTACTTC. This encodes CASSPGDSSLQQYF.

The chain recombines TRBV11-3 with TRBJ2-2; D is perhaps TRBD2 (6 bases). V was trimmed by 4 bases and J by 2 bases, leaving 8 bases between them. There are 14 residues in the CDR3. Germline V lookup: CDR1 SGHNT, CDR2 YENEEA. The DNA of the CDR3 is TGTGCCAGCAGCTCCGGACTAAACACCGGGGAGCTGTTTTTT. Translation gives CASSSGLNTGELFF.

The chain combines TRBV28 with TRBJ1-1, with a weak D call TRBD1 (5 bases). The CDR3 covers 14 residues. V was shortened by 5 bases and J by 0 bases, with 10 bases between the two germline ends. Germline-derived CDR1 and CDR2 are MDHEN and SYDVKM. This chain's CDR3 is CASSQGLLNTEAFF. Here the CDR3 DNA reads TGTGCCAGCAGTCAGGGCCTATTGAACACTGAAGCTTTCTTT.

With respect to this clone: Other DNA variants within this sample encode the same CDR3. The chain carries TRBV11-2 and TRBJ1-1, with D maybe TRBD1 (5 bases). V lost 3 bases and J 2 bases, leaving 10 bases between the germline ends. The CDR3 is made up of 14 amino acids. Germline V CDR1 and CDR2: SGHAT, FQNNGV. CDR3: CASSLTVLNTEAFF. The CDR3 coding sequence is TGTGCCAGCAGCTTGACAGTCCTTAACACTGAAGCTTTCTTT. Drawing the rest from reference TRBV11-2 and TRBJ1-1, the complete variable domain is EAGVAQSPRYKIIEKRQSVAFWCNPISGHATLYWYQQILGQGPKLLIQFQNNGVVDDSQLPKDRFSAERLKGVDSTLKIQPAKLEDSAVYLCASSLTVLNTEAFFGQGTRLTVV.

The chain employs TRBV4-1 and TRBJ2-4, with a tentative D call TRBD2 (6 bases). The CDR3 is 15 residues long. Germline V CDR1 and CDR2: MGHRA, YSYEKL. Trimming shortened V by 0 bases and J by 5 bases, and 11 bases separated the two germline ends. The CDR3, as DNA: TGCGCCAGCAGCCAAGATTTGGGACTGCAAAACATTCAGTACTTC. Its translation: CASSQDLGLQNIQYF.

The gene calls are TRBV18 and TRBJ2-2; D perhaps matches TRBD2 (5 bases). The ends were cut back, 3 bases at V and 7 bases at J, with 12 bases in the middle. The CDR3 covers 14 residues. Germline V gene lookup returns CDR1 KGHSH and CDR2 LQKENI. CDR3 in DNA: TGTGCCAGCTCACCGCCTACTAGAAGCGGGGAGCTGTTTTTT. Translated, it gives CASSPPTRSGELFF.

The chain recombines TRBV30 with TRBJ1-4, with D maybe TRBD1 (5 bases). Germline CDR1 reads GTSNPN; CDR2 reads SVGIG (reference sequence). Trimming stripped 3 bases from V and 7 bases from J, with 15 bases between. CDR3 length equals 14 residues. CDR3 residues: CAWRIGGWSEKLFF. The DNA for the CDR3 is TGTGCCTGGAGAATTGGGGGGTGGAGTGAAAAACTGTTTTTT. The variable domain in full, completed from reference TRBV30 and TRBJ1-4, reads SQTIHQWPATLVQPVGSPLSLECTVEGTSNPNLYWYRQAAGRGLQLLFYSVGIGQISSEVPQNLSASRPQDRQFILSSKKLLLSDSGFYLCAWRIGGWSEKLFFGSGTQLSVL.

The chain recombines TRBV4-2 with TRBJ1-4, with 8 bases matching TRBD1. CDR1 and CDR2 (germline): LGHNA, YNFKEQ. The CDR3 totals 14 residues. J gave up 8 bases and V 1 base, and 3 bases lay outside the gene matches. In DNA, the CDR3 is TGTGCCAGCAGCCAAGGGCAGGGGGCAGAAAAACTGTTTTTT. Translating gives CASSQGQGAEKLFF.

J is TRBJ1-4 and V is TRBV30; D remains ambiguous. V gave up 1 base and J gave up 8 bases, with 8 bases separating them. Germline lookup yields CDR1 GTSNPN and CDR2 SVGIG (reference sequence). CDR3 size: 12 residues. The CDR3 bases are TGTGCCTGGAGTGCTCTAACGGAAAAACTGTTTTTT. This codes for CAWSALTEKLFF.

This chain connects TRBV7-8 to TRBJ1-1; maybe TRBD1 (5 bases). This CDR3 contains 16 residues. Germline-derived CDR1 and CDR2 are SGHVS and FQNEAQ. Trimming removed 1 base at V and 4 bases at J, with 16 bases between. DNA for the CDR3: TGTGCCAGCAGCTTAGTTAGAAGGGGAACGGGCACTGAAGCTTTCTTT. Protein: CASSLVRRGTGTEAFF.

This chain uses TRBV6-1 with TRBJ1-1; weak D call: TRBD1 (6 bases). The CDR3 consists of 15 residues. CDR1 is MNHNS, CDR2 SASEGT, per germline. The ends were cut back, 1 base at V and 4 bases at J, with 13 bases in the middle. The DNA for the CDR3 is TGTGCCAGCAGTGAAGAGGGGGGGTGGATCACTGAAGCTTTCTTT. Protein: CASSEEGGWITEAFF.